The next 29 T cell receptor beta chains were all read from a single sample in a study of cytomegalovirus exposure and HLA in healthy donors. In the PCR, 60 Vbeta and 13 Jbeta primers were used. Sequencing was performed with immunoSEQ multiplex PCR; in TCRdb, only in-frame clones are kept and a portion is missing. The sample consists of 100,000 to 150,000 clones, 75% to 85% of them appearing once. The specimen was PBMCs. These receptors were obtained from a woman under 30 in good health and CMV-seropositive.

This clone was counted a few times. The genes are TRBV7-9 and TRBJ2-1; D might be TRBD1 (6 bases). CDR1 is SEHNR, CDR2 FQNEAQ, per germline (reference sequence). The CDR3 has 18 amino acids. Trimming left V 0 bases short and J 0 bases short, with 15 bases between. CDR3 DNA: TGTGCCAGCAGCTTAGCAGCAGGGGCCCGGAGCTCCTACAATGAGCAGTTCTTC. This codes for CASSLAAGARSSYNEQFF.

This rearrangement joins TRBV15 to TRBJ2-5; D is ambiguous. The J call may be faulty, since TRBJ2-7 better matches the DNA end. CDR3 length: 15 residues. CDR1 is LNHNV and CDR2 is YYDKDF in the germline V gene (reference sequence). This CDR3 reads CATSRGVLETYEQYF. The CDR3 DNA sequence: TGTGCCACCAGCAGAGGGGTGTTAGAGACTTACGAGCAGTACTTC.

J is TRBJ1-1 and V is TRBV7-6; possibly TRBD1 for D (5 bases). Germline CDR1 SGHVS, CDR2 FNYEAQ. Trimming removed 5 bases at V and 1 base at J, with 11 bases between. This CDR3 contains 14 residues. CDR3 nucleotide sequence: TGTGCCAGCAGCGCAGCCGGGGGGAACACTGAAGCTTTCTTT. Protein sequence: CASSAAGGNTEAFF.

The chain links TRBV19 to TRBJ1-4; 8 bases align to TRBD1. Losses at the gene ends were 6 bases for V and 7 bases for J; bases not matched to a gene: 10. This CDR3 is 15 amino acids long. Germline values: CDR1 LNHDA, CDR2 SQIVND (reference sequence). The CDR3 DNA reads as TGTGCCAGTAGCCTGGAGACAGGGGAGGGTGAAAAACTGTTTTTT. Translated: CASSLETGEGEKLFF.

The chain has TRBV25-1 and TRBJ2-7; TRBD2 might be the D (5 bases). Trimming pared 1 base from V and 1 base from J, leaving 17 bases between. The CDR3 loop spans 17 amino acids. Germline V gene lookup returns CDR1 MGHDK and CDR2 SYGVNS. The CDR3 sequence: CASSELTPGEGSYEQYF. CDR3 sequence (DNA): TGTGCCAGCAGTGAATTAACGCCGGGCGAGGGTTCCTACGAGCAGTACTTC.

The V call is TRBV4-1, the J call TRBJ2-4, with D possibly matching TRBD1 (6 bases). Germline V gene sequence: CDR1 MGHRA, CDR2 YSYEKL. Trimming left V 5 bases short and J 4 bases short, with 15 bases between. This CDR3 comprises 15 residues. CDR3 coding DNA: TGCGCCAGCAGCATGGGACACTCGGCTAAAAACATTCAGTACTTC. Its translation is CASSMGHSAKNIQYF.

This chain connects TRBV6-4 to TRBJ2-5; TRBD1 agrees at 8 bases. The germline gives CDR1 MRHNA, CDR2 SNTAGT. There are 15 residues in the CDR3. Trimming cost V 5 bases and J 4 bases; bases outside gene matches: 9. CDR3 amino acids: CASSPGTGSAETQYF. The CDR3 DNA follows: TGTGCCAGCAGTCCCGGGACAGGTTCGGCAGAGACCCAGTACTTC.

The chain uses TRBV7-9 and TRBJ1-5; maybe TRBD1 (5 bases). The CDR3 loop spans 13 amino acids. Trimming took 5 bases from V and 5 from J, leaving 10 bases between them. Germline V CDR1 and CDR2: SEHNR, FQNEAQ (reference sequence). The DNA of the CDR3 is TGTGCCAGCAGCATTGGGGGGGATCAGCCCCAGCATTTT. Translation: CASSIGGDQPQHF.

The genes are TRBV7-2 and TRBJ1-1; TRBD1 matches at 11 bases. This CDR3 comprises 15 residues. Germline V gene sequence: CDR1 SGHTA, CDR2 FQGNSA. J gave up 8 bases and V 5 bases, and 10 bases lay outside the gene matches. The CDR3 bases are TGTGCCAGCAGCCCCGGGACAGGGGGAGGTCGGGAAGCTTTCTTT. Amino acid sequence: CASSPGTGGGREAFF.

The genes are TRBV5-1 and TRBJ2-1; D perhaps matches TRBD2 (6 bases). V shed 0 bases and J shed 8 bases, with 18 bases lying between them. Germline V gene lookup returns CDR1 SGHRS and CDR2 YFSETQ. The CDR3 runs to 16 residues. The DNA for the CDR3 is TGCGCCAGCAGCTTGGTTAGCGGTACGAATTGGGATGAGCAGTTCTTC. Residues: CASSLVSGTNWDEQFF. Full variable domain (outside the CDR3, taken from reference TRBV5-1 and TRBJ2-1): KAGVTQTPRYLIKTRGQQVTLSCSPISGHRSVSWYQQTPGQGLQFLFEYFSETQRNKGNFPGRFSGRQFSNSRSEMNVSTLELGDSALYLCASSLVSGTNWDEQFFGPGTRLTVL.

CDR3 loop: CASSSPYPTGGPFNEQFF. The CDR3 DNA sequence: TGTGCCAGCAGCTCCCCCTACCCGACAGGGGGCCCCTTTAATGAGCAGTTCTTC. The J gene is TRBJ2-1, the V gene TRBV5-6, with TRBD1 matching 10 bases. V shed 3 bases, J shed 7 bases, and the junction held 16 bases outside the gene matches. CDR3 size: 18 residues. Germline assignment: CDR1 SGHDT and CDR2 YYEEEE.

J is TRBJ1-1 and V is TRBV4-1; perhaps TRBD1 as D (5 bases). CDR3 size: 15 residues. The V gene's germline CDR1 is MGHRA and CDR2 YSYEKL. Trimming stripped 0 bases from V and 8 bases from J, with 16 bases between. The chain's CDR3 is CASSQESGEREEAFF. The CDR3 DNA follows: TGCGCCAGCAGCCAAGAGTCGGGGGAACGGGAAGAAGCTTTCTTT.

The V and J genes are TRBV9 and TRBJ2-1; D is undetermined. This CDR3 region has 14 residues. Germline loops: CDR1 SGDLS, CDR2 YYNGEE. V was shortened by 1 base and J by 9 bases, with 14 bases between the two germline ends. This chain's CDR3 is CASSVPYTSGEQFF. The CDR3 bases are TGTGCCAGCAGCGTACCCTACACGTCGGGTGAGCAGTTCTTC.

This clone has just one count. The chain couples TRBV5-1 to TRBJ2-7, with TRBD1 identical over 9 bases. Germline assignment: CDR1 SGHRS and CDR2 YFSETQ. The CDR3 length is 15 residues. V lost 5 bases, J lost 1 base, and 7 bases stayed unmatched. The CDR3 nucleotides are TGCGCCAGCAGGGGGGTGGGACAGGGATCCTACGAGCAGTACTTC. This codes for CASRGVGQGSYEQYF.

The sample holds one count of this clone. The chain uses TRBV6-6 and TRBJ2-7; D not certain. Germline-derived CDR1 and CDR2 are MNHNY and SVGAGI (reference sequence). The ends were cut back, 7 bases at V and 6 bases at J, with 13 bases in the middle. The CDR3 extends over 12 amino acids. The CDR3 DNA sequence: TGTGCCAGCACCTACGGGTCGAGCGAGCAGTACTTC. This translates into CASTYGSSEQYF.

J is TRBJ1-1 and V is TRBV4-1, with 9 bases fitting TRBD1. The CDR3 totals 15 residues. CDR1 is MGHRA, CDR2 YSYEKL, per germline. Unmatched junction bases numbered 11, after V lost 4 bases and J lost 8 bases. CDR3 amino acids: CASSPGQGPNTEAFF. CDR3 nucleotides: TGCGCCAGCAGCCCAGGACAGGGGCCAAATACGGAAGCTTTCTTT.

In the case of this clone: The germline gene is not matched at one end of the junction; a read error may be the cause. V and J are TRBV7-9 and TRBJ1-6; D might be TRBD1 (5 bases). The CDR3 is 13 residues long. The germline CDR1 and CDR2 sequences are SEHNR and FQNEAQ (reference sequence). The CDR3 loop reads CSSSLEGDSPLHF. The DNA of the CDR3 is TGTTCCAGCAGCTTGGAAGGGGATTCACCCCTCCACTTT.

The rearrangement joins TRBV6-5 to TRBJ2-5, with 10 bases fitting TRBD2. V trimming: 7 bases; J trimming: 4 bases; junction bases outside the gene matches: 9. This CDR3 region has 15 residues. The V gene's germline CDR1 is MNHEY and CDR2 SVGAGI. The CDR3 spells CASKQLAGPGETQYF. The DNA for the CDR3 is TGTGCCAGCAAACAACTAGCGGGGCCCGGAGAGACCCAGTACTTC.

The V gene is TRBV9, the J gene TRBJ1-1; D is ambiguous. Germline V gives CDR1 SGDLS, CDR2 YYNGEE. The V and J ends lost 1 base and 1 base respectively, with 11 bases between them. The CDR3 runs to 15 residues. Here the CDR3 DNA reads TGTGCCAGCAGCGTACATAGAGGGCAGAACACTGAAGCTTTCTTT. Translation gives CASSVHRGQNTEAFF.

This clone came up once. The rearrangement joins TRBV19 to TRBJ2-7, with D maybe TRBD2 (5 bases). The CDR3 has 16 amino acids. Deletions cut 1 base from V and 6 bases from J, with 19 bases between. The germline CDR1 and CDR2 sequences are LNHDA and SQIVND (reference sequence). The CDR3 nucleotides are TGTGCCAGTAGTATAGTCGACTACAACGTCCCGGCCGAGCAGTACTTC. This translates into CASSIVDYNVPAEQYF. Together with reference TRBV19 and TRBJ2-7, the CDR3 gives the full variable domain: DGGITQSPKYLFRKEGQNVTLSCEQNLNHDAMYWYRQDPGQGLRLIYYSQIVNDFQKGDIAEGYSVSREKKESFPLTVTSAQKNPTAFYLCASSIVDYNVPAEQYFGPGTRLTVT.

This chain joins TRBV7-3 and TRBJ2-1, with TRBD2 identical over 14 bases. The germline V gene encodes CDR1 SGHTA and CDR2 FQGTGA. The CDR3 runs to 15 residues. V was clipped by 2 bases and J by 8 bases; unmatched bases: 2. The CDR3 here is CASSLGTSGRDEQFF. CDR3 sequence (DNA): TGTGCCAGCAGCTTAGGGACTAGCGGGAGAGATGAGCAGTTCTTC.

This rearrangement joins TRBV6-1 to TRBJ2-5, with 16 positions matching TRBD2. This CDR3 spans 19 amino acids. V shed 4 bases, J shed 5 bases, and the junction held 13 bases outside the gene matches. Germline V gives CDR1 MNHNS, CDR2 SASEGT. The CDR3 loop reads CASSADSGTSGGAWETQYF. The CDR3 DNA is TGTGCCAGCAGTGCCGACAGTGGGACTAGCGGGGGGGCCTGGGAGACCCAGTACTTC.

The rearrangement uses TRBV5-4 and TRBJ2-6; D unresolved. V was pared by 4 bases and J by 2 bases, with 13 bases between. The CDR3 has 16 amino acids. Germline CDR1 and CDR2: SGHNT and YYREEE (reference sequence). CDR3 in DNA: TGTGCCAGCAGCCCCAGTAGCCAGACTGGGGCCAACGTCCTGACTTTC. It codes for CASSPSSQTGANVLTF.

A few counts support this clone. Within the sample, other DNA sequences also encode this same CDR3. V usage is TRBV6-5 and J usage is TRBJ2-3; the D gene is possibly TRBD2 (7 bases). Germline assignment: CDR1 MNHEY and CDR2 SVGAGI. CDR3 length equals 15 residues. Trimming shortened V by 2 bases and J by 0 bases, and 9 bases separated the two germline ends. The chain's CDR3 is CASSYGGGSTDTQYF. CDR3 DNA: TGTGCCAGCAGTTACGGCGGGGGCAGCACAGATACGCAGTATTTT.

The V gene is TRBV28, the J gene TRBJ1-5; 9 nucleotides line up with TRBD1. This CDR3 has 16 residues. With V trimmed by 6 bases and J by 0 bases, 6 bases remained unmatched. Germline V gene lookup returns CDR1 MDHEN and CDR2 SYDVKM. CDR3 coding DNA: TGTGCCAGCAGAAGGGACAGGGAGTATAGCAATCAGCCCCAGCATTTT. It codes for CASRRDREYSNQPQHF.

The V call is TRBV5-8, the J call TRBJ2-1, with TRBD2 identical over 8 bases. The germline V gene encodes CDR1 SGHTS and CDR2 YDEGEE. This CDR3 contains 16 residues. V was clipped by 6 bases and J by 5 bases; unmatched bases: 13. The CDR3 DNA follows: TGTGCCAGCACCGAGGGGGTCCGGGGGGGAAACAATGAGCAGTTCTTC. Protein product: CASTEGVRGGNNEQFF.

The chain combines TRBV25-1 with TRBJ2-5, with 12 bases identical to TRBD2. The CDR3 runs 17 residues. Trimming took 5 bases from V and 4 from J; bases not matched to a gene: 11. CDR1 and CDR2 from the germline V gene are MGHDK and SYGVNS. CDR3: CASSTPTSGGTRETQYF. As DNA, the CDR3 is TGTGCCAGCAGTACCCCGACTAGCGGGGGTACCAGAGAGACCCAGTACTTC.

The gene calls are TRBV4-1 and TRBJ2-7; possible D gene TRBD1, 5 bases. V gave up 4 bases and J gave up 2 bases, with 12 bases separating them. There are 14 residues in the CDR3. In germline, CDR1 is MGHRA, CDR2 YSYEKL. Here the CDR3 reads CASSLGAVAYEQYF. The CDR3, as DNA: TGCGCCAGCAGCCTAGGGGCGGTAGCCTACGAGCAGTACTTC.

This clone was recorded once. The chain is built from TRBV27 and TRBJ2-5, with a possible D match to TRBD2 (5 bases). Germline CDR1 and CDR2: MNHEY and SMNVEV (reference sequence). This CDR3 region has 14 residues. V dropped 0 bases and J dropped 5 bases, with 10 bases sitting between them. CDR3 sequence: CASSLSPSIETQYF. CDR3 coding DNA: TGTGCCAGCAGTTTATCGCCTAGCATCGAGACCCAGTACTTC.